Listed here are 4 T cell receptor beta chains from one sample, sequenced in a study of Tregs in tolerant kidney transplant recipients (dated by TCRdb to about 2019). Libraries were built with the immunoSEQ multiplex PCR assay. As stored in TCRdb, this immuneACCESS dataset retains in-frame rearrangements with V and J assigned. A fraction of the clones does not appear; measured against another copy, unresolved V genes explain less than half of the discrepancy, and the remainder lacks a known reason. Here the sample has hundreds of thousands of clones; around 81% occur a single time. Under 0.65% of the sample is held by the ten biggest clonotypes. Sequencing was done on a sample of CD4+ T cells from blood. The origin of the receptors is a human donor in good health.

This rearrangement joins TRBV21-1 to TRBJ2-7; the D call of TRBD2 is as the table states it, not checked on the DNA. TRBV21-1 is listed as a pseudogene. CDR3 size: 18 residues. The CDR3: CASSKGFPGLASSYEQYF. CDR3 DNA: TGTGCCAGCAGCAAAGGCTTCCCGGGACTAGCGAGCTCCTACGAGCAGTACTTC.

There are a few counts of this clone. CDR3 DNA: TGTGCCAGCATGGGCAACTCTGGAAACACCATATATTTT. Protein product: CASMGNSGNTIYF. The genes are TRBV2 and TRBJ1-3, with D uncertain. Trimming took 7 bases from V and 0 from J, leaving 7 bases between them. Germline values: CDR1 SNHLY, CDR2 FYNNEI. This CDR3 is built from 13 residues. Supplemented by reference TRBV2 and TRBJ1-3, the full variable domain reads EPEVTQTPSHQVTQMGQEVILRCVPISNHLYFYWYRQILGQKVEFLVSFYNNEISEKSEIFDDQFSVERPDGSNFTLKIRSTKLEDSAMYFCASMGNSGNTIYFGEGSWLTVV.

The V call is TRBV5-1, the J call TRBJ1-2; D not resolved. The length of the CDR3 is 14 residues. Looked up from germline, CDR1 is SGHRS and CDR2 is YFSETQ. The V gene lost 4 bases and the J gene lost 3 bases, with 13 bases spanning the gap. CDR3 nucleotide sequence: TGCGCCAGCAGCCCATCGGACCCCGACTATGGCTACACCTTC. Its translation: CASSPSDPDYGYTF. Filled out from reference TRBV5-1 and TRBJ1-2, the complete variable domain reads KAGVTQTPRYLIKTRGQQVTLSCSPISGHRSVSWYQQTPGQGLQFLFEYFSETQRNKGNFPGRFSGRQFSNSRSEMNVSTLELGDSALYLCASSPSDPDYGYTFGSGTRLTVV.

The chain uses TRBV2 and TRBJ2-5; a possible D gene is TRBD1 (6 bases). V was clipped by 3 bases and J by 4 bases, with 12 bases between them. CDR3 length equals 14 residues. CDR1 is SNHLY, CDR2 FYNNEI, per germline. In DNA, the CDR3 is TGTGCCAGCAGTGAGGCCACACAGGGAGAGACCCAGTACTTC. Amino acids: CASSEATQGETQYF. The variable domain in full, with the rest retrieved from reference TRBV2 and TRBJ2-5, is EPEVTQTPSHQVTQMGQEVILRCVPISNHLYFYWYRQILGQKVEFLVSFYNNEISEKSEIFDDQFSVERPDGSNFTLKIRSTKLEDSAMYFCASSEATQGETQYFGPGTRLLVL.